These 22 T cell receptor beta chains were all obtained from the same sample, sequenced in a study of blood T cell repertoires in COVID-19. Measured with immunoSEQ multiplex PCR; TCRdb has only the in-frame clones, and not every one. The table includes about 190,000 clones, around nine tenths detected once. Sequencing was performed on peripheral blood. These receptors were taken from a woman between 70 and 85 years old with COVID-19, enrolled during active disease.

V is TRBV5-8 and J is TRBJ2-5, with D possibly being TRBD2 (7 bases). The CDR3 runs to 17 residues. V was cut by 4 bases and J by 1 base, with 20 bases left in between. The V gene's germline CDR1 is SGHTS and CDR2 YDEGEE. The CDR3 DNA reads TGTGCCAGCAGCCCGGGGAGGGGGGCCGATCGCCAAGAGACCCAGTACTTC. The encoded protein is CASSPGRGADRQETQYF.

This clone was observed once. The rearrangement links TRBV19 to TRBJ1-5; 11 positions agree with TRBD1. The germline CDR1 and CDR2 sequences are LNHDA and SQIVND (reference sequence). After removal of 5 bases from V and 4 bases from J, the junction contained 4 bases not matched to a gene. CDR3 length: 15 amino acids. CDR3 in amino acids: CASSGQGAGNQPQHF. CDR3 nucleotides: TGTGCCAGTAGTGGACAGGGGGCAGGGAATCAGCCCCAGCATTTT.

The V call is TRBV27, the J call TRBJ2-5; TRBD2 matches at 10 bases. With V trimmed by 5 bases and J by 5 bases, 11 bases remained unmatched. This CDR3 has 16 amino acids. CDR1 is MNHEY, CDR2 SMNVEV, per germline (reference sequence). CDR3 protein: CASSDRAGGPGETQYF. CDR3 nucleotides: TGTGCCAGCAGTGATCGAGCGGGAGGGCCTGGGGAGACCCAGTACTTC.

The chain links TRBV28 to TRBJ2-7; no clear D gene. Trimming removed 3 bases from V and 1 base from J, with 7 bases in between. Germline CDR1 MDHEN, CDR2 SYDVKM. This CDR3 is built from 13 residues. The CDR3 loop reads CASSFSQSYEQYF. The CDR3 nucleotides are TGTGCCAGCAGTTTTTCCCAATCCTACGAGCAGTACTTC.

J is TRBJ1-2 and V is TRBV7-9, with 8 bases identical to TRBD1. Germline V gene sequence: CDR1 SEHNR, CDR2 FQNEAQ (reference sequence). The CDR3 runs to 17 residues. With V trimmed by 5 bases and J by 8 bases, 19 bases remained unmatched. The CDR3, as DNA: TGTGCCAGCAGCCTACTTGACGGGACAGGCCAATCGGGAGGCTACACCTTC. This gives the protein CASSLLDGTGQSGGYTF.

The chain employs TRBV25-1 and TRBJ1-1; the D gene is possibly TRBD1 (5 bases). CDR3 size: 13 residues. Between the trimmed V and J ends, which lost 6 bases and 2 bases, there was a span of 10 bases. Germline CDR1 MGHDK, CDR2 SYGVNS. CDR3 amino acids: CASRGQGNTEAFF. In nucleotides, the CDR3 is TGTGCCAGCAGGGGTCAGGGAAACACTGAAGCTTTCTTT.

This rearrangement joins TRBV6-5 to TRBJ2-7; a weak D match, TRBD1 (6 bases). This CDR3 spans 11 amino acids. Germline lookup yields CDR1 MNHEY and CDR2 SVGAGI. V gave up 11 bases and J gave up 3 bases, with 11 bases separating them. CDR3 sequence (DNA): TGTGCCTCCAGGGGCTTCTACGAGCAGTACTTC. Its translation: CASRGFYEQYF.

The gene calls are TRBV6-1 and TRBJ2-7; D is possibly TRBD1 (6 bases). The germline CDR1 and CDR2 sequences are MNHNS and SASEGT. The CDR3 has 16 residues. V was cut by 4 bases and J by 1 base, with 17 bases left in between. CDR3 coding DNA: TGTGCCAGCAGTGGGAGGACAGAAAGGGTTTCCTACGAGCAGTACTTC. Translation gives CASSGRTERVSYEQYF.

The chain employs TRBV28 and TRBJ1-5; TRBD1 aligns across 8 bases. Losses at the gene ends were 8 bases for V and 4 bases for J; bases not matched to a gene: 7. This CDR3 is 14 amino acids long. The germline gives CDR1 MDHEN, CDR2 SYDVKM. The CDR3 DNA reads TGTGCCAGCGTGCGCAGGGGGCGGAATCAGCCCCAGCATTTT. Amino acids: CASVRRGRNQPQHF.

This chain links TRBV30 with TRBJ1-1; TRBD1 agrees at 7 bases. Trimming cost V 5 bases and J 1 base; bases outside gene matches: 4. This CDR3 comprises 13 residues. Germline V gives CDR1 GTSNPN, CDR2 SVGIG (reference sequence). CDR3 residues: CAWDRDRNTEAFF. In nucleotides, the CDR3 is TGTGCCTGGGACCGGGACAGGAACACTGAAGCTTTCTTT.

This clone was seen repeatedly, ten times or more. The rearrangement joins TRBV11-3 to TRBJ2-5; tentatively, D is TRBD2 (5 bases). CDR1 and CDR2 (germline): SGHNT, YENEEA. Deletions cut 3 bases from V and 3 bases from J, with 11 bases between. The CDR3 spans 14 residues. The CDR3 bases are TGTGCCAGCAGCTTTATTCGGGGAGAAGAGACCCAGTACTTC. This translates into CASSFIRGEETQYF.

The chain joins TRBV27 to TRBJ1-1; TRBD1 might be the D (5 bases). The V gene's germline CDR1 is MNHEY and CDR2 SMNVEV (reference sequence). Trimming removed 4 bases from V and 5 bases from J, with 14 bases in between. The CDR3 extends over 14 amino acids. The CDR3 bases are TGTGCCAGCAGTTCTCCTCGAAAGGGGACTGAAGCTTTCTTT. It specifies CASSSPRKGTEAFF.

This chain connects TRBV5-4 to TRBJ1-4; TRBD1 aligns across 9 bases. The length of the CDR3 is 16 residues. V shed 4 bases, J shed 13 bases, and the junction held 17 bases outside the gene matches. CDR1 is SGHNT and CDR2 is YYREEE in the germline V gene (reference sequence). The chain's CDR3 is CASSQIQGQGSARLFF. For the CDR3, the DNA is TGTGCCAGCAGCCAAATTCAGGGACAGGGTTCGGCAAGACTGTTTTTT.

The chain combines TRBV19 with TRBJ2-7; D remains ambiguous. The CDR3 extends over 13 amino acids. The germline gives CDR1 LNHDA, CDR2 SQIVND (reference sequence). Deletions cut 4 bases from V and 6 bases from J, with 13 bases between. CDR3 protein: CASSTSGVVEQYF. The CDR3 bases are TGTGCCAGTAGTACGTCGGGTGTTGTCGAGCAGTACTTC.

The chain joins TRBV14 to TRBJ2-7, with D possibly matching TRBD2 (6 bases). Trimming took 3 bases from V and 6 from J, leaving 9 bases between them. Germline CDR1 and CDR2: SGHDN and FVKESK. This CDR3 is 12 amino acids long. Written as DNA, the CDR3 is TGTGCCAGCAGCCACCTCGGGGGCGAGCAGTACTTC. Protein: CASSHLGGEQYF.

This clone showed up just a few times. The gene calls are TRBV30 and TRBJ2-7, with 7 bases lining up with TRBD2. The CDR3 extends over 14 amino acids. The germline CDR1 and CDR2 sequences are GTSNPN and SVGIG (reference sequence). The V and J ends lost 8 bases and 6 bases, in that order; junction bases with no gene match: 16. The CDR3 is CAGTKGGSLLEQYF. CDR3 bases: TGTGCCGGGACTAAGGGCGGGAGTTTGCTCGAGCAGTACTTC. Supplemented by reference TRBV30 and TRBJ2-7, the full variable domain reads SQTIHQWPATLVQPVGSPLSLECTVEGTSNPNLYWYRQAAGRGLQLLFYSVGIGQISSEVPQNLSASRPQDRQFILSSKKLLLSDSGFYLCAGTKGGSLLEQYFGPGTRLTVT.

J is TRBJ2-1 and V is TRBV3-1 (or the pseudogene TRBV3-2); TRBD1 matches 8 bases. Germline V gene lookup returns CDR1 LGHDT and CDR2 YNNKEL (reference sequence). The CDR3 is 14 residues long. V lost 4 bases, J lost 9 bases, and 8 bases stayed unmatched. The CDR3 region has the DNA TGTGCCAGCAGCCGCGGACAGGGATTCGGTGAGCAGTTCTTC. It specifies CASSRGQGFGEQFF.

The V call is TRBV19, the J call TRBJ2-7; TRBD1 matches at 11 bases. CDR3 length: 14 amino acids. Germline V lookup: CDR1 LNHDA, CDR2 SQIVND (reference sequence). V gave up 3 bases and J gave up 6 bases; unmatched junction bases: 4. In DNA form, the CDR3 reads TGTGCCAGTAGTATCCCGGGACAGGGGGGCGAGCAGTACTTC. Its protein is CASSIPGQGGEQYF. Full variable domain (outside the CDR3, taken from reference TRBV19 and TRBJ2-7): DGGITQSPKYLFRKEGQNVTLSCEQNLNHDAMYWYRQDPGQGLRLIYYSQIVNDFQKGDIAEGYSVSREKKESFPLTVTSAQKNPTAFYLCASSIPGQGGEQYFGPGTRLTVT.

The V gene is TRBV5-1, the J gene TRBJ2-3, with TRBD2 as a possible D gene (6 bases). Germline loops: CDR1 SGHRS, CDR2 YFSETQ. The CDR3 consists of 16 residues. Trimming took off 0 bases at V and 2 bases at J, with 13 bases between the two ends. The CDR3 reads CASSLAERAPTDTQYF. Written as DNA, the CDR3 is TGCGCCAGCAGCTTGGCCGAGCGGGCTCCCACAGATACGCAGTATTTT. The complete variable domain, with remaining parts taken from reference TRBV5-1 and TRBJ2-3, reads KAGVTQTPRYLIKTRGQQVTLSCSPISGHRSVSWYQQTPGQGLQFLFEYFSETQRNKGNFPGRFSGRQFSNSRSEMNVSTLELGDSALYLCASSLAERAPTDTQYFGPGTRLTVL.

The chain uses TRBV10-3 and TRBJ1-1, with 7 bases identical to TRBD1. The CDR3 length is 15 residues. The V gene end was trimmed by 6 bases and the J gene end by 0 bases; junction bases not matched to a gene: 7. From germline, CDR1 is ENHRY and CDR2 SYGVKD. The CDR3 nucleotides read TGTGCCATCAGCCAGGGACAGCGAATGAACACTGAAGCTTTCTTT. It codes for CAISQGQRMNTEAFF.

The chain joins TRBV30 to TRBJ1-1; no firm D call. The CDR3 loop spans 13 amino acids. V was trimmed by 1 base and J by 5 bases, leaving 11 bases between them. Germline CDR1 reads GTSNPN; CDR2 reads SVGIG (reference sequence). CDR3 protein: CAWSGVRGTEAFF. CDR3 sequence (DNA): TGTGCCTGGAGTGGGGTGAGAGGGACTGAAGCTTTCTTT.

J is TRBJ2-7 and V is TRBV27, with TRBD1 matching 10 bases. CDR1 is MNHEY, CDR2 SMNVEV, per germline (reference sequence). V trimming: 5 bases; J trimming: 6 bases; junction bases outside the gene matches: 10. CDR3 size: 15 residues. The DNA of the CDR3 is TGTGCCAGCAGTCCTCGGGGGACAGGGGATCTCGAGCAGTACTTC. Protein: CASSPRGTGDLEQYF.